A single sample is the source of the 2 T cell receptor beta chains below, sequenced in a study of OX40 agonist ivuxolimab in advanced cancers. The receptor library was made with the immunoSEQ multiplex PCR assay. TCRdb mirrors the immuneACCESS table, restricted to in-frame sequences. Some clones are absent from its copies; in checked studies, under half trace to an unresolved V gene, and the reason for the others is unknown. The sample table contains approximately 69,000 clones; only one count was recorded for 90% of them. 10% to 13% of the sample is taken by the ten largest. The sample consisted of CD4+ or CD8+ T cells sorted from blood, taken in a trial of the OX40 agonist ivuxolimab. The receptor set was obtained from an adult with an advanced solid tumor such as melanoma, head and neck, liver or kidney cancer.

The table lists this clone with a count of one. The rearrangement joins TRBV27 to TRBJ1-2; unclear D gene. This CDR3 contains 16 residues. Germline CDR1 MNHEY, CDR2 SMNVEV (reference sequence). Trimming shortened V by 10 bases and J by 1 base, and 22 bases separated the two germline ends. CDR3 DNA sequence: TGTGCCACCGTTGAACTCGGACCAAGAGGTAACTATGGCTACACCTTC. Its translation: CATVELGPRGNYGYTF.

The rearrangement uses TRBV4-1 and TRBJ1-5, with D uncertain. Trimming removed 1 base from V and 7 bases from J, with 11 bases in between. Germline V gives CDR1 MGHRA, CDR2 YSYEKL. The CDR3 loop spans 14 amino acids. CDR3 protein: CASSQVGYRQPQHF. The CDR3, as DNA: TGCGCCAGCAGCCAAGTTGGGTATCGACAGCCCCAGCATTTT.